One and the same sample provided the 24 T cell receptor beta chains below, sequenced in a study of shared clonotypes between healthy human individuals. TCRdb keeps only in-frame clones here, not all; method: immunoSEQ multiplex PCR. The profile covers millions of clones, with 85% to 95% appearing a single time and 0.1% to 0.15% taken by the ten largest. Material: naive CD4+ T cells sorted from blood. This sample's subset: CD45RA+ positively selected. Source of these receptors: a young man in good health.

This chain joins TRBV29-1 and TRBJ2-1, with 13 bases that match TRBD2. CDR1 is SQVTM and CDR2 is ANQGSEA in the germline V gene. V lost 3 bases and J lost 9; bases outside the gene matches: 2. The CDR3 spans 13 residues. The CDR3 region has the DNA TGCAGCGTTGATGGACTAGCGGGAGCTGAGCAGTTCTTC. Protein: CSVDGLAGAEQFF.

The chain has TRBV2 and TRBJ2-1; 10 positions match TRBD2. Germline V gene data show CDR1 as SNHLY and CDR2 as FYNNEI. V shed 0 bases, J shed 10 bases, and the junction held 9 bases outside the gene matches. The CDR3 contains 16 residues. As DNA, the CDR3 is TGTGCCAGCAGTGAAGCCAGGCTAGCGGGAGAGGCGGAGCAGTTCTTC. It encodes CASSEARLAGEAEQFF.

The V gene is TRBV30, the J gene TRBJ2-1; 9 nucleotides line up with TRBD2. V shed 2 bases and J 8 bases; nucleotides not matched to a gene: 7. The CDR3 consists of 14 residues. Germline CDR1 GTSNPN, CDR2 SVGIG (reference sequence). The CDR3 loop reads CAWSITSGFYEQFF. CDR3 in DNA: TGTGCCTGGAGTATTACTAGCGGGTTCTATGAGCAGTTCTTC.

The V and J genes are TRBV6-1 and TRBJ2-7, with 8 bases aligning to TRBD1. The germline V gene encodes CDR1 MNHNS and CDR2 SASEGT. The CDR3 has 15 amino acids. V lost 5 bases, J lost 0 bases, and 6 bases stayed unmatched. The chain's CDR3 is CASSMGQAFSYEQYF. The CDR3 region has the DNA TGTGCCAGCAGTATGGGACAGGCTTTCTCCTACGAGCAGTACTTC.

J is TRBJ1-4 and V is TRBV28; 8 bases align to TRBD1. CDR3 length equals 15 residues. With V trimmed by 4 bases and J by 6 bases, 7 bases remained unmatched. CDR1 MDHEN and CDR2 SYDVKM come from the germline V gene. CDR3: CASSSRTGTYEKLFF. CDR3 nucleotide sequence: TGTGCCAGCAGTTCGCGGACAGGGACGTATGAAAAACTGTTTTTT.

The genes are TRBV4-1 and TRBJ1-4; the match to TRBD1 covers 8 bases. This CDR3 comprises 14 residues. V lost 6 bases and J lost 8; bases outside the gene matches: 8. From germline, CDR1 is MGHRA and CDR2 YSYEKL. Written as DNA, the CDR3 is TGCGCCAGCAGTCACCAGGGGGCTTGGGAAAAACTGTTTTTT. Its protein product is CASSHQGAWEKLFF.

The rearrangement links TRBV11-2 to TRBJ2-3, with unresolved D. CDR1 and CDR2 (germline): SGHAT, FQNNGV. The CDR3 loop spans 16 amino acids. V was clipped by 2 bases and J by 3 bases, with 15 bases between them. DNA for the CDR3: TGTGCCAGCAGCTTAATGGGCTCAACCCGAACAGATACGCAGTATTTT. Translation gives CASSLMGSTRTDTQYF.

This chain joins TRBV4-3 and TRBJ1-4, with D maybe TRBD1 (5 bases). Germline V gives CDR1 LGHNA, CDR2 YSLEER. This CDR3 is 17 amino acids long. V was pared by 0 bases and J by 5 bases, with 16 bases between. The CDR3 here is CASSQEIGTGVNEKLFF. CDR3 DNA: TGCGCCAGCAGCCAAGAAATCGGAACAGGCGTGAATGAAAAACTGTTTTTT.

The rearrangement links TRBV5-4 to TRBJ2-5; the D gene is possibly TRBD2 (5 bases). Germline V gene sequence: CDR1 SGHNT, CDR2 YYREEE (reference sequence). The length of the CDR3 is 14 residues. Deletions cut 0 bases from V and 7 bases from J, with 13 bases between. This CDR3 is CASSLESGRGTQYF. CDR3 coding DNA: TGTGCCAGCAGCTTGGAATCCGGACGGGGGACCCAGTACTTC.

This clone is a singleton in its sample. The chain has TRBV18 and TRBJ1-3, with a tentative D call TRBD1 (5 bases). The CDR3 spans 14 residues. V lost 2 bases and J lost 2, with 7 bases in between. Germline values: CDR1 KGHSH, CDR2 LQKENI. This CDR3 reads CASSPGAPGNTIYF. CDR3 nucleotides: TGTGCCAGCTCACCAGGGGCTCCTGGAAACACCATATATTTT. The entire variable domain, with the rest obtained from reference TRBV18 and TRBJ1-3, is as follows: NAGVMQNPRHLVRRRGQEARLRCSPMKGHSHVYWYRQLPEEGLKFMVYLQKENIIDESGMPKERFSAEFPKEGPSILRIQQVVRGDSAAYFCASSPGAPGNTIYFGEGSWLTVV.

The genes are TRBV20-1 and TRBJ1-4; D gene unclear. V shed 6 bases and J shed 5 bases, with 7 bases lying between them. The CDR3 totals 11 residues. Germline assignment: CDR1 DFQATT and CDR2 SNEGSKA (reference sequence). The CDR3 DNA follows: TGCAGTGCGACATTGAATGAAAAACTGTTTTTT. As protein: CSATLNEKLFF.

The rearrangement uses TRBV28 and TRBJ2-1; 7 bases fit TRBD1. Losses at the gene ends were 5 bases for V and 2 bases for J; bases not matched to a gene: 6. Per the germline V gene, CDR1 is MDHEN and CDR2 is SYDVKM. The CDR3 totals 15 residues. CDR3 region: CASSPRQGAYNEQFF. Here the CDR3 DNA reads TGTGCCAGCAGTCCTCGACAGGGTGCCTACAATGAGCAGTTCTTC.

The V and J genes are TRBV5-1 and TRBJ2-7; D might be TRBD1 (6 bases). This CDR3 has 15 residues. The ends were cut back, 2 bases at V and 7 bases at J, with 19 bases in the middle. Germline V gives CDR1 SGHRS, CDR2 YFSETQ. The CDR3 sequence: CASSLTGPGLGEQYF. The CDR3 DNA reads as TGCGCCAGCAGCTTAACAGGGCCAGGGCTTGGTGAGCAGTACTTC.

The chain couples TRBV30 to TRBJ2-7; TRBD1 aligns across 7 bases. The CDR3 is 14 amino acids. Trimming took 0 bases from V and 2 from J; bases not matched to a gene: 4. CDR1 GTSNPN and CDR2 SVGIG come from the germline V gene (reference sequence). CDR3 nucleotide sequence: TGTGCCTGGAGTGTCGGGACAGATACCTACGAGCAGTACTTC. Translating it yields CAWSVGTDTYEQYF.

The genes are TRBV30 and TRBJ1-1; TRBD1 aligns across 8 bases. This CDR3 contains 13 residues. Germline CDR1 is GTSNPN and CDR2 is SVGIG (reference sequence). The V gene end was trimmed by 2 bases and the J gene end by 3 bases; junction bases not matched to a gene: 2. As DNA, the CDR3 is TGTGCCTGGAGTCAGGACAGGGACACTGAAGCTTTCTTT. This translates into CAWSQDRDTEAFF.

The V and J genes are TRBV29-1 and TRBJ1-3; 7 bases agree with TRBD1. Germline CDR1 SQVTM, CDR2 ANQGSEA. CDR3 length: 14 residues. After removal of 5 bases from V and 0 bases from J, the junction contained 4 bases not matched to a gene. The CDR3 protein is CSVLQGNSGNTIYF. In nucleotides, the CDR3 is TGCAGCGTTTTACAGGGGAACTCTGGAAACACCATATATTTT.

The gene calls are TRBV6-6 and TRBJ1-1, with 7 bases that match TRBD1. Germline V lookup: CDR1 MNHNY, CDR2 SVGAGI (reference sequence). CDR3 size: 16 residues. V was pared by 7 bases and J by 1 base, with 12 bases of the junction left unmatched. CDR3 amino acids: CASIATLPGGNTEAFF. CDR3 nucleotide sequence: TGTGCCAGCATCGCCACGCTCCCAGGGGGGAACACTGAAGCTTTCTTT.

This clone occurred once. The gene calls are TRBV15 and TRBJ2-2; 7 nucleotides agree with TRBD1. CDR3 size: 14 residues. V dropped 0 bases and J dropped 6; count of bases not matched to a gene: 1. Germline CDR1 is LNHNV and CDR2 is YYDKDF (reference sequence). The CDR3 loop is CATSRDGTAGELFF. In nucleotides, the CDR3 is TGTGCCACCAGCAGAGATGGGACAGCCGGGGAGCTGTTTTTT.

V gene TRBV30 combines with J gene TRBJ1-1, with no clear D. V gave up 5 bases and J gave up 3 bases, with 16 bases separating them. The CDR3 contains 14 residues. Germline-derived CDR1 and CDR2 are GTSNPN and SVGIG (reference sequence). In nucleotides, the CDR3 is TGTGCCTGGGGGAGATCCGGATTGTACACTGAAGCTTTCTTT. It translates to CAWGRSGLYTEAFF.

The chain couples TRBV7-2 to TRBJ1-1; D is uncertain. The V gene's germline CDR1 is SGHTA and CDR2 FQGNSA. The CDR3 runs 15 residues. The ends were cut back, 4 bases at V and 4 bases at J, with 16 bases in the middle. CDR3 bases: TGTGCCAGCAGCTCAGGACTGGGGTTAGGCACTGAAGCTTTCTTT. It translates to CASSSGLGLGTEAFF.

The chain links TRBV30 to TRBJ2-3, with 7 positions matching TRBD2. Germline-derived CDR1 and CDR2 are GTSNPN and SVGIG (reference sequence). Trimming at V came to 2 bases and at J to 3 bases, leaving 11 bases not matched to a gene. There are 16 residues in the CDR3. As DNA, the CDR3 is TGTGCCTGGAGTCTCGCGTCGGGGGGAGATACAGATACGCAGTATTTT. Protein sequence: CAWSLASGGDTDTQYF.

The J gene is TRBJ2-5, the V gene TRBV27; D perhaps matches TRBD1 (5 bases). Germline CDR1 and CDR2: MNHEY and SMNVEV (reference sequence). The V gene lost 3 bases and the J gene lost 5 bases, with 10 bases spanning the gap. This CDR3 has 13 amino acids. CDR3 nucleotides: TGTGCCAGCAGTTTCTCCAGGGCTGAGACCCAGTACTTC. Amino acids: CASSFSRAETQYF.

This rearrangement joins TRBV29-1 to TRBJ2-7, with 12 positions matching TRBD2. Germline CDR1 reads SQVTM; CDR2 reads ANQGSEA. The CDR3 loop spans 17 amino acids. The junction had 12 bases not matched to a gene; V was cut back by 0 bases and J by 6 bases. This chain's CDR3 is CSVEDFPGATSGGEQYF. The CDR3 nucleotides read TGCAGCGTTGAAGATTTCCCGGGCGCGACTAGCGGGGGCGAGCAGTACTTC.

This chain links TRBV7-3 with TRBJ2-3; 7 nucleotides align to TRBD2. This CDR3 is built from 17 residues. Germline CDR1 SGHTA, CDR2 FQGTGA. Trimming cost V 5 bases and J 0 bases; bases outside gene matches: 11. CDR3 nucleotides: TGTGCCAGCAGCCCTATCCCGGGACTACAAAGCACAGATACGCAGTATTTT. It specifies CASSPIPGLQSTDTQYF.